The TCR beta chain described here comes from a study of blood T cell repertoires in COVID-19. This clone came up once. Profiled with immunoSEQ multiplex PCR; TCRdb holds only in-frame clones, not every one. The table lists 140,000 to 150,000 clones, approximately 85% of them singletons, with roughly 8% in the top ten. The CDR3 contains 13 residues. CDR1 is SGDLS and CDR2 is YYNGEE in the germline V gene. After removal of 3 bases from V and 3 bases from J, the junction contained 2 bases not matched to a gene. The sample comprised peripheral blood. This chain connects TRBV9 to TRBJ2-7, with TRBD2 identical over 8 bases. The TCR originated in a woman aged 55-70 years with COVID-19, enrolled during active disease. CDR3 coding DNA: TGTGCCAGCAGCGCCGCGGGGGGCTACGAGCAGTACTTC. This codes for CASSAAGGYEQYF.